The 29 T cell receptor beta chains presented below share a single source sample, sequenced in a study of T-cell memory formation after mild COVID-19. TCRdb passed the 5' RACE reads through MiXCR, listing each CDR3 protein once. The data contain around 320,000 distinct CDR3 sequences, roughly a fifth of them singletons. Sequences were obtained from PBMCs or a T cell subset sorted from them (not recorded which). These receptor sequences come from a man younger than 35 who had mild COVID-19 (a few samples of this study predate the infection). Cell type and time point are not known.

This clonotype was seen only a few times. The chain couples TRBV20-1 to TRBJ1-2, with TRBD1 matching 7 bases. The CDR3 runs to 15 residues. Per the germline V gene, CDR1 is DFQATT and CDR2 is SNEGSKA (reference sequence). Unmatched junction bases numbered 7, after V lost 0 bases and J lost 3 bases. Here the CDR3 DNA reads TGCAGTGCTAGAGATGGGACAGCCGGATACTATGGCTACACCTTC. Its protein is CSARDGTAGYYGYTF.

V gene TRBV11-2 combines with J gene TRBJ2-1; maybe TRBD2 (6 bases). The V gene's germline CDR1 is SGHAT and CDR2 FQNNGV. The CDR3 spans 18 residues. V gave up 4 bases and J gave up 1 base, with 20 bases separating them. The CDR3 reads CASSSRGSPGLSYNEQFF. CDR3 sequence (DNA): TGTGCCAGCAGCTCACGAGGCAGCCCGGGACTTTCCTACAATGAGCAGTTCTTC.

This clonotype was picked up a small number of times. As DNA, the CDR3 is TGTGCCAGCAGTTACTCGGGGGTCTATGGCTACACCTTC. Translated, it gives CASSYSGVYGYTF. This chain joins TRBV6-5 and TRBJ1-2; maybe TRBD1 (5 bases). Trimming left V 0 bases short and J 4 bases short, with 6 bases between. The germline CDR1 and CDR2 sequences are MNHEY and SVGAGI. The CDR3 has 13 amino acids.

There are many counts of this clonotype. This sequence joins TRBV18 and TRBJ2-3, with D possibly being TRBD2 (5 bases). The CDR3 runs 15 residues. Trimming pared 3 bases from V and 2 bases from J, leaving 12 bases between. Germline-derived CDR1 and CDR2 are KGHSH and LQKENI. DNA of the CDR3: TGTGCCAGCTCACCGTCGAAGGGAGACACAGATACGCAGTATTTT. It translates to CASSPSKGDTDTQYF. The full variable domain, in which reference TRBV18 and TRBJ2-3 provide the parts outside the CDR3, is NAGVMQNPRHLVRRRGQEARLRCSPMKGHSHVYWYRQLPEEGLKFMVYLQKENIIDESGMPKERFSAEFPKEGPSILRIQQVVRGDSAAYFCASSPSKGDTDTQYFGPGTRLTVL.

V usage is TRBV5-1 and J usage is TRBJ2-1; 7 bases agree with TRBD1. The CDR3 covers 15 residues. Per germline, CDR1 SGHRS and CDR2 YFSETQ. V was clipped by 9 bases and J by 1 base; unmatched bases: 10. In nucleotides, the CDR3 is TGCGCCACTACTGCGACAGGGACGTCCTACAATGAGCAGTTCTTC. Protein: CATTATGTSYNEQFF.

With regard to this clonotype: Since a much larger clone is just one base distant, this may be a read error. The genes are TRBV6-6 and TRBJ1-2; D is unresolved. Trimming shortened V by 6 bases and J by 3 bases, and 14 bases separated the two germline ends. Per germline, CDR1 MNHNY and CDR2 SVGAGI (reference sequence). The CDR3 has 14 amino acids. The CDR3 here is CASREPGGYYGYTF. The DNA for the CDR3 is TGTGCCAGCAGAGAGCCCGGTGGATACTATGGCTACACCTTC.

The chain employs TRBV10-3 and TRBJ2-5, with D tentatively TRBD1 (6 bases). This CDR3 has 14 amino acids. Trimming shortened V by 10 bases and J by 3 bases, and 18 bases separated the two germline ends. CDR1 and CDR2 from the germline V gene are ENHRY and SYGVKD. The CDR3: CATQATGSEETQYF. As DNA, the CDR3 is TGTGCCACCCAAGCAACAGGGTCGGAAGAGACCCAGTACTTC.

This clonotype came up a few times. The chain links TRBV6-2 or TRBV6-3 to TRBJ2-7, with a weak D call TRBD1 (6 bases). V was shortened by 5 bases and J by 2 bases, with 13 bases between the two germline ends. The CDR3 has 14 amino acids. CDR1 and CDR2 (germline): MNHEY, SVGEGT. The CDR3 DNA is TGTGCCAGCAGTGAGGACAGATCTACCTACGAGCAGTACGTC. It translates to CASSEDRSTYEQYV.

The rearrangement links TRBV19 to TRBJ1-2; D is unclear. This CDR3 is built from 11 residues. Germline V gene lookup returns CDR1 LNHDA and CDR2 SQIVND (reference sequence). V lost 6 bases and J 4 bases, leaving 6 bases between the germline ends. CDR3 sequence reads: CASSWGYGYTF. The CDR3 coding sequence is TGTGCCAGTAGCTGGGGCTATGGCTACACCTTC.

This clonotype appeared a few times. This chain joins TRBV3-2 and TRBJ2-7. TRBV3-2 has pseudogene status. This CDR3 has 16 residues. The CDR3 is CASSQEMWFLYYEQYV. The CDR3 DNA follows: TGTGCCAGCAGCCAAGAGATGTGGTTTCTCTACTACGAGCAGTACGTC.

This clonotype appeared once. The rearrangement uses TRBV7-9 and TRBJ1-1; D gene uncertain. The length of the CDR3 is 11 residues. CDR1 and CDR2 (germline): SEHNR, FQNEAQ (reference sequence). The germline V and J ends were trimmed by 4 bases and 8 bases, with 8 bases remaining between them. CDR3 DNA sequence: TGTGCCAGCAGCTCGCGAGGAGAAGCTTTCTTT. It is translated as CASSSRGEAFF.

Only a few counts were recorded for this clonotype. V gene TRBV25-1 combines with J gene TRBJ2-2, with 8 bases lining up with TRBD1. With V trimmed by 7 bases and J by 5 bases, 3 bases remained unmatched. Looked up from germline, CDR1 is MGHDK and CDR2 is SYGVNS. There are 13 residues in the CDR3. The CDR3 loop is CASTRGLTGELFF. CDR3 sequence (DNA): TGTGCCAGCACCAGGGGGCTGACCGGGGAGCTGTTTTTT. Supplemented by reference TRBV25-1 and TRBJ2-2, the full variable domain reads EADIYQTPRYLVIGTGKKITLECSQTMGHDKMYWYQQDPGMELHLIHYSYGVNSTEKGDLSSESTVSRIRTEHFPLTLESARPSHTSQYLCASTRGLTGELFFGEGSRLTVL.

This clonotype was observed a handful of times. The J gene is TRBJ1-5, the V gene TRBV20-1, with TRBD1 identical over 7 bases. The CDR3 length is 13 residues. Germline V gene lookup returns CDR1 DFQATT and CDR2 SNEGSKA (reference sequence). Germline trimming cut 6 bases from V and 9 bases from J; bases unmatched to any gene: 11. CDR3 DNA: TGCAGTGCACACGGGACAGCAGCGGGGCCCCAGCATTTT. Amino acid sequence: CSAHGTAAGPQHF.

This clonotype was recorded many times. This sequence joins TRBV7-2 and TRBJ2-3; D tentatively reads TRBD1 or TRBD2 (5 bases each). The V and J ends lost 3 bases and 2 bases respectively, with 12 bases between them. CDR3 length: 15 residues. Germline CDR1 SGHTA, CDR2 FQGNSA. CDR3 DNA: TGTGCCAGCAGCTTCAGTCGGGGCCTCACAGATACGCAGTATTTT. Its protein is CASSFSRGLTDTQYF.

This clonotype has more than one count but fewer than ten. V and J are TRBV12-3 or TRBV12-4 and TRBJ2-4, with 9 nucleotides matching TRBD2. V dropped 2 bases and J dropped 8; count of bases not matched to a gene: 13. The CDR3 runs to 17 residues. In DNA, the CDR3 is TGTGCCAGCAGTTTAAATTGGGGGACTAGCCGGTGGGACATTCAGTACTTC. Translating it yields CASSLNWGTSRWDIQYF.

This clonotype has a handful of counts. V and J are TRBV5-1 and TRBJ2-6; 7 nucleotides agree with TRBD1. The CDR3 loop spans 17 amino acids. Trimming at V came to 4 bases and at J to 0 bases, leaving 7 bases not matched to a gene. Germline CDR1 SGHRS, CDR2 YFSETQ. The CDR3: CASSGGQLISGANVLTF. DNA for the CDR3: TGCGCCAGCAGCGGGGGACAGCTCATCTCTGGGGCCAACGTCCTGACTTTC.

This clonotype was recorded a few times. The rearrangement joins TRBV20-1 to TRBJ2-3; 7 nucleotides align to TRBD2. After removal of 0 bases from V and 4 bases from J, the junction contained 28 bases not matched to a gene. CDR3 size: 22 residues. Germline V CDR1 and CDR2: DFQATT, SNEGSKA (reference sequence). This chain's CDR3 is CSARDGGRPGLIKEVLADTQYF. The CDR3 DNA follows: TGCAGTGCTAGAGATGGGGGAAGACCGGGACTAATCAAAGAGGTGCTAGCAGATACGCAGTATTTT.

This clonotype was seen only a few times. V gene TRBV20-1 combines with J gene TRBJ2-5, with 9 bases aligning to TRBD1. Unmatched junction bases numbered 11, after V lost 5 bases and J lost 4 bases. CDR3 length: 15 residues. Germline values: CDR1 DFQATT, CDR2 SNEGSKA (reference sequence). CDR3 sequence: CSAAHATGGAETQYF. The CDR3 bases are TGCAGTGCTGCCCACGCGACAGGGGGGGCAGAGACCCAGTACTTC.

This chain joins TRBV12-3 or TRBV12-4 and TRBJ2-3, with a weak D call TRBD2 (6 bases). The V end was cut by 5 bases, the J end by 5 bases, with 14 bases between. This CDR3 comprises 14 residues. CDR3 region: CASSRWGGRDTQYF. Here the CDR3 DNA reads TGTGCCAGCAGTCGTTGGGGAGGAAGAGATACGCAGTATTTT.

This clonotype was found once. The junction differs from germline at one of its ends, possibly a read error. V and J are TRBV7-9 and TRBJ2-6, with 8 bases that match TRBD2. Germline values: CDR1 SEHNR, CDR2 FQNEAQ (reference sequence). The CDR3 runs to 18 residues. CDR3 protein: CASSSGSGGSSGANVLTF. The DNA of the CDR3 is TGCGCCAGCAGCTCGGGGAGCGGGGGCAGCTCTGGGGCCAACGTCCTGACTTTC.

This clonotype was recorded a few times. This chain links TRBV20-1 with TRBJ1-6; D remains ambiguous. Germline values: CDR1 DFQATT, CDR2 SNEGSKA (reference sequence). This CDR3 is built from 12 residues. V shed 3 bases and J shed 6 bases, with 6 bases lying between them. As DNA, the CDR3 is TGCAGTGCTAGCCCCCTTAATTCACCCCTCCACTTT. Amino acids: CSASPLNSPLHF.

This clonotype turned up a few times. V usage is TRBV27 and J usage is TRBJ2-5; 9 bases are a match to TRBD1. CDR3 length equals 14 residues. Germline trimming cut 6 bases from V and 5 bases from J; bases unmatched to any gene: 7. Germline lookup yields CDR1 MNHEY and CDR2 SMNVEV (reference sequence). The CDR3 is CASRGQGWEETQYF. The DNA for the CDR3 is TGTGCCAGCAGAGGACAGGGGTGGGAGGAGACCCAGTACTTC.

In this sample, this clonotype turned up a few times. CDR3 amino acids: CASSFSGGAYSDTQYF. The CDR3 DNA sequence: TGTGCCAGCAGTTTTAGCGGGGGGGCCTACTCAGATACGCAGTATTTT. This chain uses TRBV12-3 or TRBV12-4 with TRBJ2-3, with 11 bases matching TRBD2. V lost 3 bases, J lost 4 bases, and 6 bases stayed unmatched. The CDR3 runs to 16 residues.

This clonotype has only a few counts. The chain is built from TRBV10-3 and TRBJ2-3; the match to TRBD2 covers 9 bases. The V gene's germline CDR1 is ENHRY and CDR2 SYGVKD. Unmatched junction bases numbered 5, after V lost 8 bases and J lost 2 bases. The CDR3 totals 14 residues. In nucleotides, the CDR3 is TGTGCCATCTCCGAGCGGGGGGACACAGATACGCAGTATTTT. Protein: CAISERGDTDTQYF.

The gene calls are TRBV4-2 and TRBJ1-5; a possible D gene is TRBD1 (5 bases). There are 15 residues in the CDR3. V gave up 3 bases and J gave up 2 bases, with 11 bases separating them. The germline CDR1 and CDR2 sequences are LGHNA and YNFKEQ. In nucleotides, the CDR3 is TGTGCCAGCAGCCAGGAGGGGATGGGCAATCAGCCCCAGCATTTT. Translating it yields CASSQEGMGNQPQHF.

There are a few counts of this clonotype. The chain uses TRBV5-6 and TRBJ2-7; TRBD1 might be the D (5 bases). Germline V gene data show CDR1 as SGHDT and CDR2 as YYEEEE. V was clipped by 3 bases and J by 2 bases, with 12 bases between them. This CDR3 comprises 14 residues. The CDR3 spells CASSSQVSPYEQYF. CDR3 sequence (DNA): TGTGCCAGCAGCTCACAGGTCTCCCCCTACGAGCAGTACTTC. The full variable domain, rest sourced from reference TRBV5-6 and TRBJ2-7, is DAGVTQSPTHLIKTRGQQVTLRCSPKSGHDTVSWYQQALGQGPQFIFQYYEEEERQRGNFPDRFSGHQFPNYSSELNVNALLLGDSALYLCASSSQVSPYEQYFGPGTRLTVT.

Only a few counts were recorded for this clonotype. The chain has TRBV7-3 and TRBJ2-3; the match to TRBD2 covers 9 bases. The CDR3 sequence is 14 residues long. The V and J ends lost 4 bases and 4 bases, in that order; junction bases with no gene match: 3. In germline, CDR1 is SGHTA, CDR2 FQGTGA. This chain's CDR3 is CASSSSGAPDTQYF. As DNA, the CDR3 is TGTGCCAGCAGCTCTAGCGGGGCCCCAGATACGCAGTATTTT.

The rearrangement uses TRBV6-5 and TRBJ1-2; 12 positions match TRBD1. The CDR3 runs to 15 residues. Germline V gene sequence: CDR1 MNHEY, CDR2 SVGAGI. V trimming: 6 bases; J trimming: 8 bases; junction bases outside the gene matches: 10. The CDR3 DNA sequence: TGTGCCAGCAGAGCCCCGGGACAGGGGGCGTCCGGCTACACCTTC. It encodes CASRAPGQGASGYTF.

This clonotype was observed a handful of times. The rearrangement links TRBV4-3 to TRBJ2-7; a weak D match, TRBD2 (6 bases). Trimming removed 0 bases at V and 4 bases at J, with 19 bases between. CDR3 length: 17 residues. CDR1 and CDR2 from the germline V gene are LGHNA and YSLEER. CDR3: CASSQDGGMKGRYEQYF. The CDR3 DNA is TGCGCCAGCAGCCAAGATGGCGGGATGAAGGGGCGGTACGAGCAGTACTTC.